Many counts were recorded for the clone carrying this TCR beta chain. Germline V CDR1 and CDR2: SGHTA, FQGNSA. Deletions cut 7 bases from V and 2 bases from J, with 11 bases between. This CDR3 has 13 residues. From the RT-PCR reads, TCRdb called clonotypes with MiXCR, one entry per CDR3 protein. The sample yields 550,000 to 750,000 distinct CDR3 sequences, approximately 14% seen once. The sequenced sample was memory CD4+ T cells from blood. The receptor was isolated from a female donor in good health, serving as a healthy control. The chain uses TRBV7-2 and TRBJ2-5; the D gene is possibly TRBD1 (5 bases). CDR3: CASTGQVQETQYF. In nucleotides, the CDR3 is TGTGCCAGCACCGGACAAGTACAAGAGACCCAGTACTTC.